This T cell receptor (beta chain) is drawn from a study of T cell responses to AZD1222 COVID-19 vaccine. General observations from the study: Nearly half of unique spike-specific TCRs reportedly avoided B.1.351 and B.1.1.7 mutated regions. White British people made up most donors, females outnumbered males, and clonal diversity was possibly underestimated.

This clone was seen just once. The antigen is not known. The CDR3 consists of 14 residues. Some clones are missing from TCRdb's copy, which holds only in-frame ones; the method was immunoSEQ multiplex PCR. This sample yields about 110,000 clones, of which 85% to 90% are seen a single time; approximately 5.4% belongs to the top ten. The rearrangement joins TRBV21-1 to TRBJ2-2. TRBV21-1 is annotated as a pseudogene. Sample: peripheral blood, taken on day 0 of AZD1222 vaccination. The sequence was collected from an adult in good health. The CDR3 coding sequence is TGTGCCAGCAGCAAGGGACCCAACACCGGGGAGCTGTTTTTT. Protein sequence: CASSKGPNTGELFF.